The 13 T cell receptor beta chains below come from one sample, sequenced in a study of T-cell reconstitution after alpha-beta-depleted transplantation in children (dated by TCRdb to 2016 to 2017). Library preparation used PCR. The sequencer listed for this sample is Illumina HiSeq 2500. TCR library preparation used molecular barcoding, with unique molecular identifiers applied to normalize quantification of the TCRbeta repertoire. Through fastp at Q25 and MiXCR, TCRdb rebuilt clones from the public reads, retaining in-frame beta chains. Each entry is one CDR3 protein sequence, shown with its most common DNA and genes. The sample data list 350,000 to 450,000 distinct CDR3 sequences, and roughly 14% of these were observed just once. The ten largest account for about 3.9% of the sample. The sequencing here drew on PBMCs, taken from the stem cell graft. These receptors all come from a human donor who donated a stem cell graft to a child with Fanconi anemia.

This chain links TRBV20-1 with TRBJ2-1; possibly TRBD2 for D (5 bases). V was shortened by 0 bases and J by 7 bases, with 16 bases between the two germline ends. The CDR3 consists of 15 residues. CDR1 and CDR2 (germline): DFQATT, SNEGSKA (reference sequence). The CDR3 DNA reads TGCAGTGCTAGAGATAGGCGGCGGGTAGGGAATGAGCAGTTCTTC. Encoded protein: CSARDRRRVGNEQFF.

This clonotype was observed many times. The chain is built from TRBV12-3 or TRBV12-4 and TRBJ2-6, with a weak D call TRBD1 (5 bases). Trimming shortened V by 9 bases and J by 1 base, and 7 bases separated the two germline ends. CDR3 length equals 13 residues. As DNA, the CDR3 is TGTGCCAGTTCAGGGTCTGGGGCCAACGTCCTGACTTTC. Its protein is CASSGSGANVLTF.

The V gene is TRBV7-3, the J gene TRBJ1-4; possibly TRBD1 for D (5 bases). Trimming took 4 bases from V and 7 from J, leaving 16 bases between them. The CDR3 is made up of 15 amino acids. Germline CDR1 reads SGHTA; CDR2 reads FQGTGA. Written as DNA, the CDR3 is TGTGCCAGCAGCTCTAGGGGCGGGTGGAGTGAAAAACTGTTTTTT. Protein sequence: CASSSRGGWSEKLFF.

This clonotype showed up just a few times. The V call is TRBV12-3 or TRBV12-4, the J call TRBJ2-3; D is unclear. The V and J ends lost 1 base and 4 bases respectively, with 9 bases between them. The CDR3 covers 14 residues. The CDR3 coding sequence is TGTGCCAGCAGTTTAGTTAGTCCCCCAGATACGCAGTATTTT. As protein: CASSLVSPPDTQYF.

This chain connects TRBV20-1 to TRBJ1-1; possibly TRBD1 for D (6 bases). Germline assignment: CDR1 DFQATT and CDR2 SNEGSKA (reference sequence). The CDR3 has 11 residues. Between the trimmed V and J ends, which lost 4 bases and 9 bases, there was a span of 12 bases. CDR3 DNA sequence: TGCAGTGCTATCAAACGGGACAAAGCTTTCTTT. It specifies CSAIKRDKAFF.

The chain recombines TRBV12-3 or TRBV12-4 with TRBJ2-3; D gene uncertain. CDR3 length equals 14 residues. Trimming cost V 3 bases and J 0 bases, with 7 bases left between them. The CDR3 reads CASSLDQSTDTQYF. Here the CDR3 DNA reads TGTGCCAGCAGTTTGGACCAGAGCACAGATACGCAGTATTTT.

This clonotype was counted many times. J is TRBJ2-3 and V is TRBV5-1; perhaps TRBD1 as D (5 bases). The germline CDR1 and CDR2 sequences are SGHRS and YFSETQ. The V end was cut by 3 bases, the J end by 5 bases, with 10 bases between. The CDR3 runs to 13 residues. The CDR3 protein is CASSWTTGDTQYF. Written as DNA, the CDR3 is TGCGCCAGCAGCTGGACCACAGGAGATACGCAGTATTTT. The full variable domain, completed using reference TRBV5-1 and TRBJ2-3, is KAGVTQTPRYLIKTRGQQVTLSCSPISGHRSVSWYQQTPGQGLQFLFEYFSETQRNKGNFPGRFSGRQFSNSRSEMNVSTLELGDSALYLCASSWTTGDTQYFGPGTRLTVL.

In this sample, this clonotype turned up a few times. The chain joins TRBV28 to TRBJ1-2; TRBD1 agrees at 7 bases. Germline V CDR1 and CDR2: MDHEN, SYDVKM. The ends lost 3 bases at V and 4 bases at J; junction bases unmatched: 14. This CDR3 spans 17 amino acids. Here the CDR3 DNA reads TGTGCCAGCAGTTTTTCCTTGGAGGGACAGAGGATCTATGGCTACACCTTC. Its protein is CASSFSLEGQRIYGYTF.

This clonotype has more than one count but fewer than ten. This chain uses TRBV20-1 with TRBJ1-5; 11 bases are a match to TRBD1. CDR1 is DFQATT, CDR2 SNEGSKA, per germline (reference sequence). The CDR3 is 17 amino acids. The trim removed 2 bases at V and 0 bases at J, leaving 6 bases unmatched. This chain's CDR3 is CSARWDRGISSNQPQHF. The CDR3 DNA follows: TGCAGTGCTAGATGGGACAGGGGGATTAGTAGCAATCAGCCCCAGCATTTT.

This clonotype was counted between two and nine times. CDR3 sequence (DNA): TGTGCCAGCAGTGACCTACAGGGGGTCCAAGAGACCCAGTACTTC. Its protein product is CASSDLQGVQETQYF. This chain joins TRBV25-1 and TRBJ2-5; 8 bases match TRBD1. CDR3 size: 15 residues. In germline, CDR1 is MGHDK, CDR2 SYGVNS. The V segment lost 3 bases and the J segment 1 base; nucleotides outside the gene matches: 4.

This clonotype has ten or more counts. This sequence joins TRBV7-2 and TRBJ1-2; D unclear. Looked up from germline, CDR1 is SGHTA and CDR2 is FQGNSA. Trimming took off 1 base at V and 2 bases at J, with 8 bases between the two ends. The CDR3 has 14 residues. The CDR3 here is CASSLEPENYGYTF. The CDR3 DNA follows: TGTGCCAGCAGCTTAGAGCCGGAAAACTATGGCTACACCTTC. Complete variable domain (other parts from reference TRBV7-2 and TRBJ1-2): GAGVSQSPSNKVTEKGKDVELRCDPISGHTALYWYRQSLGQGLEFLIYFQGNSAPDKSGLPSDRFSAERTGGSVSTLTIQRTQQEDSAVYLCASSLEPENYGYTFGSGTRLTVV.

The chain has TRBV20-1 and TRBJ2-7, with D unresolved. The CDR3 loop spans 12 amino acids. Trimming pared 6 bases from V and 3 bases from J, leaving 12 bases between. CDR1 and CDR2 from the germline V gene are DFQATT and SNEGSKA (reference sequence). The CDR3 spells CSASTAYYEQYF. Here the CDR3 DNA reads TGCAGTGCCTCGACTGCCTACTACGAGCAGTACTTC.

The sample holds many counts of this clonotype. The chain links TRBV12-3 or TRBV12-4 to TRBJ1-1; no definite D call. V lost 3 bases, J lost 4 bases, and 9 bases lay in between. CDR3 length: 13 amino acids. CDR3 coding DNA: TGTGCCAGCAGTTTTAGGGAGAGCACTGAAGCTTTCTTT. It yields the protein CASSFRESTEAFF.